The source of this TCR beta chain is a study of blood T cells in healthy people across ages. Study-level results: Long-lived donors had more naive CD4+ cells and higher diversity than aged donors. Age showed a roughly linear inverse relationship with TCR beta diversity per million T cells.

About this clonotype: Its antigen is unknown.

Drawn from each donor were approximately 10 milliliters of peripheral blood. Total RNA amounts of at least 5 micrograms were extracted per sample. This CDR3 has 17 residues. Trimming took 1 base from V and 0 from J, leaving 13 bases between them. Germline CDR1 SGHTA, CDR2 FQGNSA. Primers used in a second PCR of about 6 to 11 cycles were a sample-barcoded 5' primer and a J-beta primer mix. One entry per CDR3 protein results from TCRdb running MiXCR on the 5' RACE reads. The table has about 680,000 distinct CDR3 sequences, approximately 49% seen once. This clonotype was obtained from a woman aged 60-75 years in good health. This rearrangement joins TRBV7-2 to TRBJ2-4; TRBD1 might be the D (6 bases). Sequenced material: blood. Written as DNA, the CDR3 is TGTGCCAGCAGCTTAGTGTGTCAGGGGCTAGCCAAAAACATTCAGTACTTC. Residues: CASSLVCQGLAKNIQYF.